This T cell receptor beta chain appears in the sequencing data of a study of CD8+CD57+ T cells in acquired aplastic anemia. As for the study in general: The average for DNA from sorted CD4+ and CD8+ cells was 3.2 ug. Study-wide results and caveats: Both patients and controls carried the same twenty-nine CD8+ CDR3 sequences.

Using genomic DNA as the template, TCR beta VDJ and CDR3 profiling was carried out. TCRdb processed the reads anew with MiXCR; each CDR3 protein has one entry. This table holds hundreds of thousands of distinct CDR3 sequences, roughly 34% found once. The authors sequenced patients whose flow cytometry had shown CD8+CD57+ cell expansion. This clonotype has just a few counts. Its specificity is unknown. The germline CDR1 and CDR2 sequences are SGHNT and YYREEE (reference sequence). The CDR3 is 17 residues long. With 0 bases removed from V and 9 bases from J, the gap between germline ends came to 22 bases.

The rearrangement joins TRBV5-4 to TRBJ1-5, with D perhaps matching TRBD1 (5 bases). Material: sorted CD4+, CD8+, or CD8+CD57+ T cells (not recorded which) from PBMCs. The clonotype comes from a human donor with aplastic anemia. The CDR3 region has the DNA TGTGCCAGCAGCTTGGGTCATGGCAGGGCTGGAGGATTGCCCCAGCATTTT. Translated: CASSLGHGRAGGLPQHF.